This entry lists 14 T cell receptor beta chains sequenced from one sample in a study of cytomegalovirus exposure and HLA in healthy donors. PCR primers comprised 60 Vbeta and 13 Jbeta primers. Method: immunoSEQ multiplex PCR; TCRdb's copy keeps in-frame clones and lacks some. This table holds approximately 210,000 clones, 60% to 80% found once. Sequencing used PBMCs. All receptors derive from a male donor in good health and CMV-seronegative.

The rearrangement uses TRBV5-4 and TRBJ1-1; 9 bases map to TRBD1. Germline CDR1 SGHNT, CDR2 YYREEE (reference sequence). V gave up 5 bases and J gave up 3 bases; unmatched junction bases: 5. The CDR3 loop spans 14 amino acids. CDR3 bases: TGTGCCAGCAGACGGACAGGGGAATACACTGAAGCTTTCTTT. Translating gives CASRRTGEYTEAFF.

The chain uses TRBV27 and TRBJ2-2; weak D call: TRBD1 (5 bases). Trimming took off 6 bases at V and 3 bases at J, with 14 bases between the two ends. The CDR3 is 15 amino acids. CDR1 and CDR2 from the germline V gene are MNHEY and SMNVEV (reference sequence). CDR3 DNA: TGTGCCAGCAGCAAACTAACCAGGGACACCGGGGAGCTGTTTTTT. It codes for CASSKLTRDTGELFF.

Here the CDR3 DNA reads TGTGCCAGCAGCTTAGCAGGGGCCACTGAAGCTTTCTTT. As protein: CASSLAGATEAFF. This chain joins TRBV7-9 and TRBJ1-1, with D perhaps matching TRBD1 (5 bases). V lost 0 bases and J 4 bases, leaving 6 bases between the germline ends. CDR1 and CDR2 from the germline V gene are SEHNR and FQNEAQ (reference sequence). CDR3 length equals 13 residues. Full variable domain (outside the CDR3, taken from reference TRBV7-9 and TRBJ1-1): DTGVSQNPRHKITKRGQNVTFRCDPISEHNRLYWYRQTLGQGPEFLTYFQNEAQLEKSRLLSDRFSAERPKGSFSTLEIQRTEQGDSAMYLCASSLAGATEAFFGQGTRLTVV.

This chain joins TRBV9 and TRBJ2-7; D gene ambiguous. From germline, CDR1 is SGDLS and CDR2 YYNGEE. Trimming shortened V by 0 bases and J by 4 bases, and 5 bases separated the two germline ends. The length of the CDR3 is 12 residues. CDR3 loop: CASSVVRYEQYF. The CDR3 DNA sequence: TGTGCCAGCAGCGTAGTCAGGTACGAGCAGTACTTC.

V and J are TRBV4-1 and TRBJ2-1; TRBD2 matches at 7 bases. Germline lookup yields CDR1 MGHRA and CDR2 YSYEKL. Losses at the gene ends were 0 bases for V and 9 bases for J; bases not matched to a gene: 14. The CDR3 contains 17 residues. In nucleotides, the CDR3 is TGCGCCAGCAGCCAAGAGAGAGCGGGACGGATGTTGGGTGAGCAGTTCTTC. This translates into CASSQERAGRMLGEQFF.

J is TRBJ1-1 and V is TRBV19; the D gene is possibly TRBD1 (5 bases). The V gene's germline CDR1 is LNHDA and CDR2 SQIVND (reference sequence). The V gene lost 8 bases and the J gene lost 8 bases, with 15 bases spanning the gap. This CDR3 has 12 amino acids. The CDR3 region is CASRWLTAEAFF. The CDR3, as DNA: TGTGCCAGTCGATGGTTGACAGCAGAAGCTTTCTTT.

This chain joins TRBV4-1 and TRBJ2-2; the D gene is possibly TRBD1 (5 bases). Trimming pared 5 bases from V and 7 bases from J, leaving 11 bases between. This CDR3 is 13 amino acids long. Germline-derived CDR1 and CDR2 are MGHRA and YSYEKL. CDR3 loop: CASSSRAIGELFF. DNA of the CDR3: TGCGCCAGCAGCTCCAGGGCGATCGGGGAGCTGTTTTTT.

This clone has just a few counts. The genes are TRBV29-1 and TRBJ2-5; TRBD1 is a possible D gene (5 bases). V gave up 5 bases and J gave up 4 bases, with 17 bases separating them. Germline V CDR1 and CDR2: SQVTM, ANQGSEA. This CDR3 is 14 amino acids long. CDR3 loop: CSVSKGLSAETQYF. As DNA, the CDR3 is TGCAGCGTTTCGAAGGGGCTATCCGCAGAGACCCAGTACTTC. Variable domain in full (rest from reference TRBV29-1 and TRBJ2-5): SAVISQKPSRDICQRGTSLTIQCQVDSQVTMMFWYRQQPGQSLTLIATANQGSEATYESGFVIDKFPISRPNLTFSTLTVSNMSPEDSSIYLCSVSKGLSAETQYFGPGTRLLVL.

This chain links TRBV2 with TRBJ2-5; 11 bases agree with TRBD2. The CDR3 runs to 19 residues. V was clipped by 6 bases and J by 5 bases; unmatched bases: 20. Germline V gives CDR1 SNHLY, CDR2 FYNNEI. The CDR3 sequence is CASSGTWLTSGNLWETQYF. The CDR3 coding sequence is TGTGCCAGCAGCGGAACTTGGTTGACTAGCGGGAATCTGTGGGAGACCCAGTACTTC.

This chain uses TRBV7-9 with TRBJ2-3, with 13 nucleotides matching TRBD2. The trim removed 5 bases at V and 5 bases at J, leaving 7 bases unmatched. The CDR3 is 16 residues long. Germline CDR1 SEHNR, CDR2 FQNEAQ (reference sequence). CDR3 sequence reads: CASSILAGGRGDTQYF. The CDR3 region has the DNA TGTGCCAGCAGCATACTAGCGGGGGGGCGTGGAGATACGCAGTATTTT. The full variable domain, in which reference TRBV7-9 and TRBJ2-3 provide the parts outside the CDR3, is DTGVSQNPRHKITKRGQNVTFRCDPISEHNRLYWYRQTLGQGPEFLTYFQNEAQLEKSRLLSDRFSAERPKGSFSTLEIQRTEQGDSAMYLCASSILAGGRGDTQYFGPGTRLTVL.

The J gene is TRBJ2-1, the V gene TRBV19; D perhaps matches TRBD2 (5 bases). V gave up 6 bases and J gave up 4 bases, with 19 bases separating them. The CDR3 is made up of 16 amino acids. From germline, CDR1 is LNHDA and CDR2 SQIVND (reference sequence). CDR3 in amino acids: CASSVLWTALYNEQFF. The CDR3, as DNA: TGTGCCAGTAGCGTCCTTTGGACTGCCCTTTACAATGAGCAGTTCTTC.

The chain carries TRBV7-2 and TRBJ1-6, with 8 nucleotides matching TRBD1. The CDR3 is made up of 15 amino acids. The V gene end was trimmed by 1 base and the J gene end by 9 bases; junction bases not matched to a gene: 5. Germline loops: CDR1 SGHTA, CDR2 FQGNSA. The CDR3 here is CASSLGAGGGSPLHF. The CDR3 bases are TGTGCCAGCAGCTTAGGCGCAGGGGGCGGTTCACCCCTCCACTTT.

This clone was seen ten or more times. The chain combines TRBV4-2 with TRBJ2-3; 9 bases are shared with TRBD2. CDR3 length equals 16 residues. V trimming: 4 bases; J trimming: 2 bases; junction bases outside the gene matches: 7. The germline gives CDR1 LGHNA, CDR2 YNFKEQ. The CDR3 DNA sequence: TGTGCCAGCAGCCCTCAGCGGGGGGCATACACAGATACGCAGTATTTT. Protein sequence: CASSPQRGAYTDTQYF.

This clone was detected a few times. The chain has TRBV2 and TRBJ2-7, with TRBD1 identical over 7 bases. Germline V CDR1 and CDR2: SNHLY, FYNNEI. This CDR3 spans 15 amino acids. The V and J ends lost 6 bases and 0 bases, in that order; junction bases with no gene match: 8. The CDR3 nucleotides read TGTGCCAGCAGCTTCGACGGGGACAGCTCCTACGAGCAGTACTTC. Protein product: CASSFDGDSSYEQYF.